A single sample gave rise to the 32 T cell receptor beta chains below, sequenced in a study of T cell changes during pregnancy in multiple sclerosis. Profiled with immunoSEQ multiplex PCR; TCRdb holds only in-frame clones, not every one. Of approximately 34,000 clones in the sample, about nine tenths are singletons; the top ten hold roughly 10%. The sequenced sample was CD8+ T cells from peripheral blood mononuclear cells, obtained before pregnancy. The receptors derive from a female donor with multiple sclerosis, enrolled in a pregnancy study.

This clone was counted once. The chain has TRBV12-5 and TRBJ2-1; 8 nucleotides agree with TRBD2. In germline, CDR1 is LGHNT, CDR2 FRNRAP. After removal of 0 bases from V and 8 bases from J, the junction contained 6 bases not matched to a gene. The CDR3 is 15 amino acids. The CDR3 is CASGLVAGVVDEQFF. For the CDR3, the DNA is TGTGCTAGTGGTTTGGTAGCGGGAGTAGTGGATGAGCAGTTCTTC.

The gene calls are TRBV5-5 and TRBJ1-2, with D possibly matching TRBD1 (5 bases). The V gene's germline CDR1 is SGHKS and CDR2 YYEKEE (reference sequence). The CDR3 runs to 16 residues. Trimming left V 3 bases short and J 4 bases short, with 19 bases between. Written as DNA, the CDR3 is TGTGCCAGCAGCTGGAGTTCTGGGGGGGATGGCTATGGCTACACCTTC. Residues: CASSWSSGGDGYGYTF.

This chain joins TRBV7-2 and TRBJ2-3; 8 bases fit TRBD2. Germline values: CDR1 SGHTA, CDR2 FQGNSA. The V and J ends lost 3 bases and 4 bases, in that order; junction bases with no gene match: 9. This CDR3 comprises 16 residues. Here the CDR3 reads CASSFPGLGGADTQYF. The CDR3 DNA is TGTGCCAGCAGCTTCCCGGGACTAGGAGGAGCAGATACGCAGTATTTT.

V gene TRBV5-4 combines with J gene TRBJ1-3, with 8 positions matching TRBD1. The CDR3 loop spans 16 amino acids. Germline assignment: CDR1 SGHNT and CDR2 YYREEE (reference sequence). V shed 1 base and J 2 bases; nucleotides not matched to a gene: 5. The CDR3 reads CASSLSQGAAGNTIYF. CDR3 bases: TGTGCCAGCAGCTTGTCTCAGGGGGCGGCTGGAAACACCATATATTTT.

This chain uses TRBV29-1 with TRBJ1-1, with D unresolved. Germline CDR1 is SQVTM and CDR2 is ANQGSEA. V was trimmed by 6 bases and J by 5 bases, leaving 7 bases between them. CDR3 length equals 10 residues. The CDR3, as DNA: TGCAGCGTCTCTGAGACTGAAGCTTTCTTT. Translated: CSVSETEAFF.

The CDR3 nucleotides are TGCGCCAGCAGCCAAGATCCGGGGGGGCCCATCACAGATACGCAGTATTTT. Encoded protein: CASSQDPGGPITDTQYF. The chain carries TRBV4-1 and TRBJ2-3; 8 nucleotides line up with TRBD2. Germline assignment: CDR1 MGHRA and CDR2 YSYEKL. The CDR3 extends over 17 amino acids. Trimming took 0 bases from V and 2 from J; bases not matched to a gene: 7.

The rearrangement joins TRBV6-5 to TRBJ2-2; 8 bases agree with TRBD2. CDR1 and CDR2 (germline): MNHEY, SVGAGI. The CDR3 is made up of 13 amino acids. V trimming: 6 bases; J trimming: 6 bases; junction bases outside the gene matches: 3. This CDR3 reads CASSYGGAGELFF. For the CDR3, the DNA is TGTGCCAGCAGCTACGGGGGGGCCGGGGAGCTGTTTTTT.

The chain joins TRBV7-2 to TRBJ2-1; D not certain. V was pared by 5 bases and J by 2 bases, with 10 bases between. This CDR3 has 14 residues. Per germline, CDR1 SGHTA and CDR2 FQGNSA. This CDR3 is CASSPRSTYNEQFF. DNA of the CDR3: TGTGCCAGCAGCCCCCGGTCCACCTACAATGAGCAGTTCTTC.

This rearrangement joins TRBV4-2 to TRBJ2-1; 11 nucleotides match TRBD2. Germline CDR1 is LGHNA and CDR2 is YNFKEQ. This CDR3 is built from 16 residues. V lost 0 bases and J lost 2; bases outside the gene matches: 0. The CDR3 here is CASSQELAGAYNEQFF. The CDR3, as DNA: TGTGCCAGCAGCCAAGAACTAGCGGGGGCCTACAATGAGCAGTTCTTC.

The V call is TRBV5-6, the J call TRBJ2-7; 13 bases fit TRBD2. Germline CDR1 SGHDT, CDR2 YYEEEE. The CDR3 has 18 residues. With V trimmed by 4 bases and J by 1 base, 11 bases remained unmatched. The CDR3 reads CASSPASGLAGPSYEQYF. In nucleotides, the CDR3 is TGTGCCAGCAGCCCGGCTTCGGGACTAGCGGGGCCATCCTACGAGCAGTACTTC.

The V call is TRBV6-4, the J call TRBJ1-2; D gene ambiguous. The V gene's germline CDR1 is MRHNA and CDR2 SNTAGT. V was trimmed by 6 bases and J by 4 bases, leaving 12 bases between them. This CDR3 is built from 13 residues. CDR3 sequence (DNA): TGTGCCAGCAGCCCCGGGGAGTCCTATGGCTACACCTTC. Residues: CASSPGESYGYTF.

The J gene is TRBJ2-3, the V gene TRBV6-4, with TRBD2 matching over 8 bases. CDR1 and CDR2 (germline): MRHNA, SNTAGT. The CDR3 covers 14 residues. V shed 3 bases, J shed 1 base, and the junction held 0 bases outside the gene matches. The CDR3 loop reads CASSERGGTDTQYF. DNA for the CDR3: TGTGCCAGCAGTGAGCGGGGGGGCACAGATACGCAGTATTTT.

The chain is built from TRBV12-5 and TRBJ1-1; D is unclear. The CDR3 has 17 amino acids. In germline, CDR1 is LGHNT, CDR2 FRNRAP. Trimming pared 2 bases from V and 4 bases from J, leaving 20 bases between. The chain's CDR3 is CASGLTPAFSLGTEAFF. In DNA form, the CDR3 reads TGTGCTAGTGGTTTGACCCCCGCGTTTAGCTTGGGCACTGAAGCTTTCTTT.

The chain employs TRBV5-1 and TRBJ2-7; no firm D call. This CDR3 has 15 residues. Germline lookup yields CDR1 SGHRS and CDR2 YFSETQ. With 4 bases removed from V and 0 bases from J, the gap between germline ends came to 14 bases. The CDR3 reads CASSRTSTSSYEQYF. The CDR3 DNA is TGCGCCAGCAGCCGAACTTCAACGAGCTCCTACGAGCAGTACTTC.

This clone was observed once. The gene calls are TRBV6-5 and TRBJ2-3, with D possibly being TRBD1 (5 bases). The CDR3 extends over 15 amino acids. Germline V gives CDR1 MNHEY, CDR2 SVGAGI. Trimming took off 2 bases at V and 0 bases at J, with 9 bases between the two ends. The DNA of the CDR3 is TGTGCCAGCAGTTACGGACAAGCTAGCACAGATACGCAGTATTTT. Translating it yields CASSYGQASTDTQYF.

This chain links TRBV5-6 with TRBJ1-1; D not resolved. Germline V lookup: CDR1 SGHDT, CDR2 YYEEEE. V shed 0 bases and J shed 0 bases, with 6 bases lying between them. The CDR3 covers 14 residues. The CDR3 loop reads CASSLEFMNTEAFF. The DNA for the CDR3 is TGTGCCAGCAGCTTGGAATTTATGAACACTGAAGCTTTCTTT.

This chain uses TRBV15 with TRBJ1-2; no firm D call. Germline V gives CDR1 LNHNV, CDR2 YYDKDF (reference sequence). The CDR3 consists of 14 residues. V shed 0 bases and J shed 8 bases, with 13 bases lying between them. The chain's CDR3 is CATSRDLGVGGYTF. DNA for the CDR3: TGTGCCACCAGCAGAGATCTCGGGGTGGGAGGCTACACCTTC.

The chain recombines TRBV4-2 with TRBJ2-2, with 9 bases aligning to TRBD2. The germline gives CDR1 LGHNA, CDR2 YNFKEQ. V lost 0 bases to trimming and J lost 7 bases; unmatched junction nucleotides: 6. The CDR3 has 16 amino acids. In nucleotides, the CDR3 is TGTGCCAGCAGCCAAGAGATAGCGGGAGAGGTCGGGGAGCTGTTTTTT. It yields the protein CASSQEIAGEVGELFF.

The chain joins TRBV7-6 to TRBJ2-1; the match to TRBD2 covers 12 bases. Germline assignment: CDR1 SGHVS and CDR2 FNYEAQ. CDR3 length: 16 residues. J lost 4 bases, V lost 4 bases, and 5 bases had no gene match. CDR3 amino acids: CASSSVLAGGYNEQFF. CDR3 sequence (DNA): TGTGCCAGCAGCTCCGTCCTAGCGGGAGGGTACAATGAGCAGTTCTTC.

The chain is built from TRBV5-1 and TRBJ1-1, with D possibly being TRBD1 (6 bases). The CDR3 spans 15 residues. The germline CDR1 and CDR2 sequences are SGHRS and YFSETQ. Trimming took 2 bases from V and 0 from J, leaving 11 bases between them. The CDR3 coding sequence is TGCGCCAGCAGCTTTTGGGGGGGCATGAACACTGAAGCTTTCTTT. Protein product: CASSFWGGMNTEAFF.

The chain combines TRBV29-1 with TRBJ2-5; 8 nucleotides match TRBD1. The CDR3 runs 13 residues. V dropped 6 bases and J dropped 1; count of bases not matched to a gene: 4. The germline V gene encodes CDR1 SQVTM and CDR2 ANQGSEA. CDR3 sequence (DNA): TGCAGCGTAGTGGACAGGGCCCAAGAGACCCAGTACTTC. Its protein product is CSVVDRAQETQYF.

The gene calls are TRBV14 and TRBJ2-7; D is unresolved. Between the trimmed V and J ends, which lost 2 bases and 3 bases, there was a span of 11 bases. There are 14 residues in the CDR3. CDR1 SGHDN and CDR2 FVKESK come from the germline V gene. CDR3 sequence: CASSQSPYHYEQYF. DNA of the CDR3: TGTGCCAGCAGCCAAAGTCCCTATCACTACGAGCAGTACTTC.

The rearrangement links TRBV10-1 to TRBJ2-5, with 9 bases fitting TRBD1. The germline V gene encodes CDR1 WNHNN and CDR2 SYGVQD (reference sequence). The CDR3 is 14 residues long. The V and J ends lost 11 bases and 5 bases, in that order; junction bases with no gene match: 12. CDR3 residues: CAGRGYRGPETQYF. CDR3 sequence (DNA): TGCGCCGGCCGGGGGTACAGGGGGCCTGAGACCCAGTACTTC.

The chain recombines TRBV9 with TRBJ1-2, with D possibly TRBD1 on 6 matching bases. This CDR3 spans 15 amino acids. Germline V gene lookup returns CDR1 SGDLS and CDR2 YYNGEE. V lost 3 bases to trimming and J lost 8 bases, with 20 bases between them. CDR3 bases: TGTGCCAGCAGCGGTTTGGACAGACGGGATCGGGGCTACACCTTC. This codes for CASSGLDRRDRGYTF.

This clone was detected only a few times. Here the CDR3 DNA reads TGTGCCAGCAGCGAACGAGTGGGACTAGCGGAACTAAACATTCAGTACTTC. Translated, it gives CASSERVGLAELNIQYF. This chain links TRBV9 with TRBJ2-4; 11 positions agree with TRBD2. The CDR3 contains 17 residues. CDR1 is SGDLS and CDR2 is YYNGEE in the germline V gene. Losses at the gene ends were 3 bases for V and 6 bases for J; bases not matched to a gene: 11.

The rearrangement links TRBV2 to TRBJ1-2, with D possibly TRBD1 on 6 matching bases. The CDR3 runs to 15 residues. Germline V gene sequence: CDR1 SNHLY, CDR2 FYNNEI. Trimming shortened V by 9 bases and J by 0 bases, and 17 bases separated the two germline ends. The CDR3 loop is CARGAGESTNYGYTF. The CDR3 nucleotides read TGTGCCAGAGGGGCAGGGGAGAGCACTAACTATGGCTACACCTTC.

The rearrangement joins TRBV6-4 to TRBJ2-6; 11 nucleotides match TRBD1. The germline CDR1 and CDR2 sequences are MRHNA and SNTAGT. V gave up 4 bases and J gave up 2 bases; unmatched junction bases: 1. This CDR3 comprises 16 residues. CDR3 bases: TGTGCCAGCAGTGGGACAGGGGGCGCTGGGGCCAACGTCCTGACTTTC. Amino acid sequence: CASSGTGGAGANVLTF.

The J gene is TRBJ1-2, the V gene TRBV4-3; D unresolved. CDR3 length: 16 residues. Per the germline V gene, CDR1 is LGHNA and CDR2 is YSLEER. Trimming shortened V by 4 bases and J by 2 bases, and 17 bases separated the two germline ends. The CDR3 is CASSREREGRNYGYTF. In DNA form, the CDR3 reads TGCGCCAGCAGCCGTGAACGAGAGGGTAGGAACTATGGCTACACCTTC.

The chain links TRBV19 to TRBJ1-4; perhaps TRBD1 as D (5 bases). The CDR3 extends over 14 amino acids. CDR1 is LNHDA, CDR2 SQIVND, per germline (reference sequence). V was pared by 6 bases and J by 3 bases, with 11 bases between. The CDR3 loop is CASRYGAPNEKLFF. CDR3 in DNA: TGTGCCAGTAGATATGGGGCGCCTAATGAAAAACTGTTTTTT.

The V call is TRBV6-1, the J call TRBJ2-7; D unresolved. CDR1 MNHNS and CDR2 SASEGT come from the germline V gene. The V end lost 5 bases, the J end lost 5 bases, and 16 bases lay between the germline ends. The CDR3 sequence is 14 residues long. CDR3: CASSTSGMPNEQYF. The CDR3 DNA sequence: TGTGCCAGCAGTACTTCAGGTATGCCCAACGAGCAGTACTTC.

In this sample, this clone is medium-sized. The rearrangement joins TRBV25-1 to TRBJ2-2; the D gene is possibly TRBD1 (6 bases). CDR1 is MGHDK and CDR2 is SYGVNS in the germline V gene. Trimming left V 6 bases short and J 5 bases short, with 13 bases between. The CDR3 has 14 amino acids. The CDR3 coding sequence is TGTGCCAGCAGCGCTCCAGGGGAAACCGGGGAGCTGTTTTTT. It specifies CASSAPGETGELFF.

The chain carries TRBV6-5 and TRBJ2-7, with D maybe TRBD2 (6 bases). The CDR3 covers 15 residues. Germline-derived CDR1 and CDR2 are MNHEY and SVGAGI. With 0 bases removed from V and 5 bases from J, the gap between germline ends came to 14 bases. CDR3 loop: CASSYSLGGGDEQYF. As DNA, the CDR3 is TGTGCCAGCAGTTACTCGCTCGGGGGTGGAGACGAGCAGTACTTC.